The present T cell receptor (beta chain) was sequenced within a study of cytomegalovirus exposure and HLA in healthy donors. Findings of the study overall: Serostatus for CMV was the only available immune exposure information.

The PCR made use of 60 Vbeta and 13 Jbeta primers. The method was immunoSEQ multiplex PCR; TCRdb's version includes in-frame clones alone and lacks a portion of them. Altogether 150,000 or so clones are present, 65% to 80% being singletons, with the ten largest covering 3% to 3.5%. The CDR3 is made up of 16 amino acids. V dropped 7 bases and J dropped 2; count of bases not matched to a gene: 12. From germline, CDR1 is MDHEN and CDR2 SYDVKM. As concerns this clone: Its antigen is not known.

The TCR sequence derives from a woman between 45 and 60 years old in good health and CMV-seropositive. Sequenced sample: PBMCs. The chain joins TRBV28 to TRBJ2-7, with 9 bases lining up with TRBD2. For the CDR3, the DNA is TGTGCCAGCACTCCACCTCCGGGCGGGAGGGCCTACGAGCAGTACTTC. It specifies CASTPPPGGRAYEQYF.